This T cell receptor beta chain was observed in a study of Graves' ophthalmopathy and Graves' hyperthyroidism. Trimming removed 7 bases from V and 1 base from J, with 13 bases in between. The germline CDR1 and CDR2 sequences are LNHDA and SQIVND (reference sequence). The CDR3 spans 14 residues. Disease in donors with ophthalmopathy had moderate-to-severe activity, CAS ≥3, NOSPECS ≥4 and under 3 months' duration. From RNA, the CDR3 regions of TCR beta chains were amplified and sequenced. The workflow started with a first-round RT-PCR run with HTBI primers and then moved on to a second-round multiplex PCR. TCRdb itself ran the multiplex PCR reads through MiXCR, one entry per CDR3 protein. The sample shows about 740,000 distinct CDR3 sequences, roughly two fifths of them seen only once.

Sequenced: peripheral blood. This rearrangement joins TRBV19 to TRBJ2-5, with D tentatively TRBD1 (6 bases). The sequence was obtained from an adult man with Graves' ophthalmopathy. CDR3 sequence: CASKPGDTQETQYF. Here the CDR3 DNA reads TGTGCCAGTAAACCAGGGGACACCCAAGAGACCCAGTACTTC.